The clone carrying this TCR beta chain was seen many times. Its specificity is unknown. This sample is drawn from a study of glioma-infiltrating T cells. The study, taken as a whole, reports: Only very few CDR3 sequences appeared in both tissue and blood. Non-neoplastic patients had below-expected tissue-blood divergence, while all gliomas exceeded expectation.

Amplification of TCR alpha and beta CDR3 regions from RNA used iRepertoire nested multiplex PCR. For one-step reverse transcription and amplification, roughly 95-450 ng of tissue mRNA or PBMC total RNA was used. TCRdb fed the multiplex PCR reads into MiXCR, producing one record per CDR3 protein. Here the sample spans approximately 120,000 distinct CDR3 sequences, 20% to 25% being singletons. The receptor was derived from a human donor with low-grade glioma or glioblastoma, undergoing nonglioma brain surgery, or in good health (not recorded which). Sample: glioma tissue, nonneoplastic brain tissue, or PBMCs (not recorded which).

CDR3 nucleotides: TGTGCCAGCAGCTTAGGCACGGGAGGCCAACTCGGGCAGTACTTC. This sequence encodes CASSLGTGGQLGQYF. V is TRBV7-2 and J is TRBJ2-7; TRBD2 agrees at 7 bases. The CDR3 loop spans 15 amino acids. CDR1 SGHTA and CDR2 FQGNSA come from the germline V gene. Trimming at V came to 1 base and at J to 9 bases, leaving 12 bases not matched to a gene.